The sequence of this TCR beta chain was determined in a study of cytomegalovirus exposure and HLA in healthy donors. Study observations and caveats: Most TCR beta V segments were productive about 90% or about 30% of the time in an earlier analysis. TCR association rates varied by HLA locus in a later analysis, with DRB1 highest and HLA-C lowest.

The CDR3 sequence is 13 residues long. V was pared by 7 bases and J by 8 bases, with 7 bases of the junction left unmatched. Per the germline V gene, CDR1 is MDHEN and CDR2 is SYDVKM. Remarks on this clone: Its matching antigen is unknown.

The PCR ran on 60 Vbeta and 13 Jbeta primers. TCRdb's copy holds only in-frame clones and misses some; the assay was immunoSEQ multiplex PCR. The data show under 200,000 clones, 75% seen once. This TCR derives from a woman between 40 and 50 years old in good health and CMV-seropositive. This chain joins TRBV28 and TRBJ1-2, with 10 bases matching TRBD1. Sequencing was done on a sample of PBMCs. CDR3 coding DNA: TGTGCCAGCACCGCCTCGACAGGGGGCGGCTACACCTTC. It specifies CASTASTGGGYTF.